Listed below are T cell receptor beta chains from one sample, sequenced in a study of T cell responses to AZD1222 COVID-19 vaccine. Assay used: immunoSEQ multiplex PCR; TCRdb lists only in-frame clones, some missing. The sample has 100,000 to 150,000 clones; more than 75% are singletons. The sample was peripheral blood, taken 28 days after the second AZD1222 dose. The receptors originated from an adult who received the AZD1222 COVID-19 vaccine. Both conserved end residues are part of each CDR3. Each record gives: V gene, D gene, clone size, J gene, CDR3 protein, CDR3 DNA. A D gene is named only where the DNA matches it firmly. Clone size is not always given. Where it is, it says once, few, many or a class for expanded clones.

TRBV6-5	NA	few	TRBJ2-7	CASSYDREQYF	TGTGCCAGCAGCTATGACAGGGAGCAGTACTTC
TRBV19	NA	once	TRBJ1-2	CASSIDRGPNYGYTF	TGTGCCAGTAGTATAGACAGGGGACCTAACTATGGCTACACCTTC
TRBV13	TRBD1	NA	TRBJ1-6	CASSLWSAGGRSPLHF	TGTGCCAGCAGCTTATGGTCGGCAGGGGGGCGATCACCCCTCCACTTT
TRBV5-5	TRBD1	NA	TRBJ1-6	CASSPPTGANSPLHF	TGTGCCAGCAGCCCTCCGACAGGGGCCAATTCACCCCTCCACTTT
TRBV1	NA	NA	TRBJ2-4	CTSSQGYRLAGYKNIQYF	TGCACCAGCAGCCAAGGCTACCGACTAGCGGGTTACAAAAACATTCAGTACTTC
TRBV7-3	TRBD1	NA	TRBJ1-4	CASSPRGTGRQGEKLFF	TGTGCCAGCAGCCCCCGGGGGACAGGTCGGCAGGGTGAAAAACTGTTTTTT
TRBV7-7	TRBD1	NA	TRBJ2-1	CASRSQGDEQFF	TGTGCTAGCAGGTCACAGGGGGATGAGCAGTTCTTC
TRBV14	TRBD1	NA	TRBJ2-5	CASSSPRDRGIGTQYF	TGTGCCAGCAGCTCTCCGAGGGACAGGGGCATCGGGACCCAGTACTTC
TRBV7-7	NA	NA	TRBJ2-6	CASSLGATVGPLDVLTF	TGTGCCAGCAGCTTAGGCGCGACGGTGGGGCCCCTGGACGTCCTGACTTTC
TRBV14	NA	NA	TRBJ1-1	CASSPLNADMNTEAFF	TGTGCCAGCAGCCCATTAAACGCCGACATGAACACTGAAGCTTTCTTT
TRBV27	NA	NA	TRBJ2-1	CASSFPRTPNEQFF	TGTGCCAGCAGTTTTCCTCGGACTCCCAATGAGCAGTTCTTC
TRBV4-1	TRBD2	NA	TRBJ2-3	CASSPGLAFTDTQYF	TGCGCCAGCAGCCCGGGACTAGCCTTCACAGATACGCAGTATTTT
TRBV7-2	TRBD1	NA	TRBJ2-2	CASRDTGTANTGELFF	TGTGCCAGCAGAGATACCGGGACAGCGAACACCGGGGAGCTGTTTTTT
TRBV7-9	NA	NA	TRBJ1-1	CASSLGEGWYTEAFF	TGTGCCAGCAGCCTCGGGGAGGGATGGTACACTGAAGCTTTCTTT
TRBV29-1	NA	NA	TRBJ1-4	CSVESGSGEKLFF	TGCAGCGTTGAAAGCGGGAGTGGAGAAAAACTGTTTTTT
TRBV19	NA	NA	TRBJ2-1	CASSNRVENEQFF	TGTGCCAGTAGTAACAGGGTTGAAAATGAGCAGTTCTTC
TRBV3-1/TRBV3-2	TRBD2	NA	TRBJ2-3	CASSLRLSGGTDTQYF	TGTGCCAGCAGCCTTCGACTTAGCGGGGGGACAGATACGCAGTATTTT
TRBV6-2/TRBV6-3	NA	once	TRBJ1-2	CASSYSRYGYTF	TGTGCCAGCAGTTACTCACGCTATGGCTACACCTTC
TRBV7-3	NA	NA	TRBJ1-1	CASSPRVGAGVEAFF	TGTGCCAGCAGCCCAAGAGTGGGGGCGGGTGTTGAAGCTTTCTTT
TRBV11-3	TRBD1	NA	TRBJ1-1	CASSLYNHTRDRVAFF	TGTGCCAGCAGCCTATACAACCACACCCGGGACAGGGTAGCTTTCTTT
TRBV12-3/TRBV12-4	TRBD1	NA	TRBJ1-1	CASIQGAHTEAFF	TGTGCCAGCATACAGGGGGCTCACACTGAAGCTTTCTTT
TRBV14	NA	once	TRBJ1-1	CASSQVKWDTEAFF	TGTGCCAGCAGCCAGGTGAAATGGGACACTGAAGCTTTCTTT
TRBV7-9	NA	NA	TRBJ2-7	CASSLGRVTFSYEQYF	TGTGCCAGCAGCTTAGGCCGGGTGACCTTCTCCTACGAGCAGTACTTC
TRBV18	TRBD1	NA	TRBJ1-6	CASSEKTGARSPLHF	TGTGCCAGCTCAGAAAAGACAGGGGCCCGCTCACCCCTCCACTTT
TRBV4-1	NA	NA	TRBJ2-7	CASSQETYSSSYEQYF	TGCGCCAGCAGCCAGGAGACTTACAGCAGCTCCTACGAGCAGTACTTC
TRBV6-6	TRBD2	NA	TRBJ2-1	CASSRWTISGSVYEQFF	TGTGCCAGCAGTCGCTGGACTATTAGCGGGAGTGTATATGAGCAGTTCTTC
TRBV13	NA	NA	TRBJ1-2	CASSLAGGVYGYTF	TGTGCCAGCAGCTTAGCTGGGGGCGTCTATGGCTACACCTTC
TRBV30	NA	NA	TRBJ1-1	CAWTPGAQAFF	TGTGCCTGGACCCCCGGGGCACAAGCTTTCTTT
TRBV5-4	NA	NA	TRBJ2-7	CASSLKVGFSYEQYF	TGTGCCAGCAGCTTGAAAGTAGGCTTCTCCTACGAGCAGTACTTC
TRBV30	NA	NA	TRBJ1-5	CAWSADSNQPQHF	TGTGCCTGGAGTGCAGATAGCAATCAGCCCCAGCATTTT
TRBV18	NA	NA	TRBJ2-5	CASSARRDPVYLETQYF	TGTGCCAGCTCAGCACGTCGGGACCCCGTTTATTTAGAGACCCAGTACTTC
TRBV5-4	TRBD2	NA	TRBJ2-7	CASSLGRGGVRSYEQYF	TGTGCCAGCAGCTTGGGCCGGGGGGGCGTTCGGTCCTACGAGCAGTACTTC
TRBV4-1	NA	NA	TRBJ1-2	CASSLDGEGYTF	TGCGCCAGCAGCCTTGACGGGGAGGGCTACACCTTC
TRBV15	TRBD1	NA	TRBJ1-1	CATSSGGTALYTEAFF	TGTGCCACCAGCTCTGGGGGGACAGCACTCTACACTGAAGCTTTCTTT
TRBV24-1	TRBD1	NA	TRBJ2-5	CATSDRDRGQETQYF	TGTGCCACCAGTGATCGGGACAGGGGCCAAGAGACCCAGTACTTC
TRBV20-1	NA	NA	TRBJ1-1	CSRTNTEAFF	TGCAGCCGTACGAACACTGAAGCTTTCTTT
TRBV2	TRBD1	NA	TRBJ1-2	CASSLPGQGQGYGYTF	TGTGCCAGCAGTCTCCCGGGACAGGGCCAAGGCTATGGCTACACCTTC
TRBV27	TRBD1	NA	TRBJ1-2	CASSFDRGYGYTF	TGTGCCAGCAGTTTTGACAGGGGATATGGCTACACCTTC
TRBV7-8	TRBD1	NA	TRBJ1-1	CASSLQGGGTEAFF	TGTGCCAGCAGCTTACAGGGGGGGGGAACTGAAGCTTTCTTT
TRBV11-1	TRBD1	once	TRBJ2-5	CASSGKTGDVETQYF	TGTGCCAGCAGCGGCAAGACAGGGGACGTGGAGACCCAGTACTTC
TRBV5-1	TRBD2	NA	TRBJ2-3	CASSLQTSGGPGGQYF	TGCGCCAGCAGCCTCCAAACTAGCGGGGGGCCCGGGGGGCAGTATTTT
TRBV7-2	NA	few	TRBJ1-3	CASSLAGAGSGNTIYF	TGTGCCAGCAGCTTAGCTGGGGCGGGCTCTGGAAACACCATATATTTT
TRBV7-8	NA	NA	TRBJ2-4	CASSYGTAKNIQYF	TGTGCCAGCAGCTATGGGACAGCCAAAAACATTCAGTACTTC
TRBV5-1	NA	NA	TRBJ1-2	CASSAGKGYTF	TGCGCCAGCAGTGCCGGGAAGGGCTACACCTTC
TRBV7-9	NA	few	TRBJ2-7	CASSLLMLGDEQYF	TGTGCCAGCAGCTTACTTATGTTGGGAGACGAGCAGTACTTC
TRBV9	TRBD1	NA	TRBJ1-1	CASSGRDRGLTEAFF	TGTGCCAGCAGCGGACGGGACAGGGGCTTGACTGAAGCTTTCTTT
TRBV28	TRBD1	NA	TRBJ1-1	CASSPRGAAEAFF	TGTGCCAGCAGTCCCAGGGGGGCCGCTGAAGCTTTCTTT
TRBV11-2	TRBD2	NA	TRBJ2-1	CASSLVQGGAGEQFF	TGTGCCAGCAGCTTAGTTCAGGGAGGGGCTGGTGAGCAGTTCTTC
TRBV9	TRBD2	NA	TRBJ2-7	CASSPGGGLAGAGSYEQYF	TGTGCCAGCAGCCCCGGCGGGGGGCTAGCGGGAGCTGGAAGCTACGAGCAGTACTTC
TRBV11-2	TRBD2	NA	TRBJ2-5	CASSLGSGGTAETQYF	TGTGCCAGCAGCTTAGGTAGCGGGGGGACAGCAGAGACCCAGTACTTC
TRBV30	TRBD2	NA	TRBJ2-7	CAWTGALAGTSGEQYF	TGTGCCTGGACCGGGGCCTTAGCGGGGACATCCGGCGAGCAGTACTTC
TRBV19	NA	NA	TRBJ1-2	CASSIGQRQPHNYGYTF	TGTGCCAGTAGTATAGGCCAAAGACAGCCCCATAACTATGGCTACACCTTC
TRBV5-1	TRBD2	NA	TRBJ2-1	CASSLVLAGSYNEQFF	TGCGCCAGCAGCTTGGTTCTAGCGGGCTCCTACAATGAGCAGTTCTTC
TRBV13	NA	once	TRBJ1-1	CASSPSEGRTEAFF	TGTGCCAGCAGTCCTAGCGAGGGTCGGACTGAAGCTTTCTTT
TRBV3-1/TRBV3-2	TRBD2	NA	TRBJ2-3	CASSPRTSGSGDTQYF	TGTGCCAGCAGCCCCCGGACTAGCGGGAGTGGAGATACGCAGTATTTT